The 13 T cell receptor beta chains reported below all come from one sample, sequenced in a study of blood T cell repertoires in COVID-19. Measured with immunoSEQ multiplex PCR; TCRdb has only the in-frame clones, and not every one. The sample includes about 350,000 clones, roughly 90% of them seen just once. Source material: peripheral blood. Every receptor here comes from a woman aged 55-70 years with COVID-19, enrolled during active disease.

This clone appeared once. V gene TRBV5-1 combines with J gene TRBJ2-1; D may be TRBD1 (6 bases). The CDR3 runs to 15 residues. The germline V and J ends were trimmed by 1 base and 2 bases, with 10 bases remaining between them. The germline V gene encodes CDR1 SGHRS and CDR2 YFSETQ. Here the CDR3 reads CASSLNGDTYNEQFF. The CDR3 region has the DNA TGCGCCAGCAGCTTGAATGGGGACACCTACAATGAGCAGTTCTTC.

V and J are TRBV5-1 and TRBJ2-3; 13 bases fit TRBD2. From germline, CDR1 is SGHRS and CDR2 YFSETQ. This CDR3 is built from 17 residues. V shed 0 bases, J shed 1 base, and the junction held 2 bases outside the gene matches. The CDR3 protein is CASSLGGTSGGTDTQYF. The CDR3 DNA follows: TGCGCCAGCAGCTTGGGTGGGACTAGCGGGGGCACAGATACGCAGTATTTT.

The J gene is TRBJ1-4, the V gene TRBV28; 8 positions match TRBD1. The V and J ends lost 5 bases and 8 bases, in that order; junction bases with no gene match: 19. The CDR3 has 18 residues. Germline values: CDR1 MDHEN, CDR2 SYDVKM. In DNA form, the CDR3 reads TGTGCCAGCAGTCCCCTCGGACAGGGATTAGCCACTTTCGAAAAACTGTTTTTT. As protein: CASSPLGQGLATFEKLFF.

This chain joins TRBV7-9 and TRBJ1-2; no firm D call. Germline V gene data show CDR1 as SEHNR and CDR2 as FQNEAQ (reference sequence). Trimming took 6 bases from V and 1 from J, leaving 9 bases between them. This CDR3 spans 13 amino acids. CDR3 in DNA: TGTGCCAGCAGAACGGAGCTTAACTATGGCTACACCTTC. Translating gives CASRTELNYGYTF.

This chain links TRBV28 with TRBJ1-5, with D hard to call. The CDR3 runs 16 residues. Trimming stripped 4 bases from V and 11 bases from J, with 24 bases between. CDR1 MDHEN and CDR2 SYDVKM come from the germline V gene. The DNA of the CDR3 is TGTGCCAGCAGTTCCCCGGGAAATCCCGGAGATCGGGCCCAGCATTTT. Its translation: CASSSPGNPGDRAQHF.

The V and J genes are TRBV6-2 or TRBV6-3 and TRBJ1-4, with TRBD1 identical over 8 bases. This CDR3 spans 14 amino acids. Per germline, CDR1 MNHEY and CDR2 SVGEGT. J lost 7 bases, V lost 4 bases, and 5 bases had no gene match. The CDR3 reads CASSSTGGSEKLFF. The CDR3 DNA reads TGTGCCAGCAGTTCCACAGGGGGAAGTGAAAAACTGTTTTTT.

V gene TRBV9 combines with J gene TRBJ2-5, with D tentatively TRBD1 (6 bases). Germline V CDR1 and CDR2: SGDLS, YYNGEE. This CDR3 is 13 amino acids long. V lost 10 bases and J 4 bases, leaving 17 bases between the germline ends. The CDR3 coding sequence is TGTGCCGCTGGGACACCGCTCGGAGAGACCCAGTACTTC. Its translation is CAAGTPLGETQYF.

The chain links TRBV28 to TRBJ2-6; the D gene is possibly TRBD2 (5 bases). Germline loops: CDR1 MDHEN, CDR2 SYDVKM. With 2 bases removed from V and 4 bases from J, the gap between germline ends came to 9 bases. The CDR3 is 15 residues long. CDR3 sequence (DNA): TGTGCCAGCAGTTTACGGGAAACCGGGGCCAACGTCCTGACTTTC. This codes for CASSLRETGANVLTF.

The chain uses TRBV5-5 and TRBJ1-2; the D gene is possibly TRBD1 (6 bases). The CDR3 loop spans 13 amino acids. Germline V gene sequence: CDR1 SGHKS, CDR2 YYEKEE (reference sequence). V was cut by 4 bases and J by 2 bases, with 9 bases left in between. The CDR3 loop reads CASSPTGNYGYTF. The CDR3, as DNA: TGTGCCAGCAGCCCCACAGGGAACTATGGCTACACCTTC.

V is TRBV5-1 and J is TRBJ2-5; 9 nucleotides line up with TRBD2. The ends lost 4 bases at V and 9 bases at J; junction bases unmatched: 13. Germline-derived CDR1 and CDR2 are SGHRS and YFSETQ. The CDR3 has 15 amino acids. This CDR3 reads CASSLEGLARSPQYF. CDR3 bases: TGCGCCAGCAGCCTGGAGGGACTAGCCCGGTCCCCCCAGTACTTC. Looking up the rest from reference TRBV5-1 and TRBJ2-5 gives the full variable domain: KAGVTQTPRYLIKTRGQQVTLSCSPISGHRSVSWYQQTPGQGLQFLFEYFSETQRNKGNFPGRFSGRQFSNSRSEMNVSTLELGDSALYLCASSLEGLARSPQYFGPGTRLLVL.

The V and J genes are TRBV18 and TRBJ2-5; maybe TRBD2 (6 bases). V was trimmed by 6 bases and J by 5 bases, leaving 16 bases between them. The CDR3 spans 14 residues. CDR1 and CDR2 (germline): KGHSH, LQKENI. The CDR3 DNA follows: TGTGCCAGCTCGAAAGGGACTGGCGCGGAGACCCAGTACTTC. Protein sequence: CASSKGTGAETQYF.

This clone has just one count. This chain connects TRBV5-4 to TRBJ2-3; 10 bases map to TRBD2. V shed 4 bases and J 5 bases; nucleotides not matched to a gene: 4. Germline V CDR1 and CDR2: SGHNT, YYREEE (reference sequence). The CDR3 totals 14 residues. As DNA, the CDR3 is TGTGCCAGCAGCCCTAGCGGGGGTGGAGATACGCAGTATTTT. Encoded protein: CASSPSGGGDTQYF. The full variable domain, rest sourced from reference TRBV5-4 and TRBJ2-3, is ETGVTQSPTHLIKTRGQQVTLRCSSQSGHNTVSWYQQALGQGPQFIFQYYREEENGRGNFPPRFSGLQFPNYSSELNVNALELDDSALYLCASSPSGGGDTQYFGPGTRLTVL.

This sequence joins TRBV14 and TRBJ2-1; 11 bases are shared with TRBD2. The V gene's germline CDR1 is SGHDN and CDR2 FVKESK. After removal of 1 base from V and 9 bases from J, the junction contained 5 bases not matched to a gene. This CDR3 has 15 residues. CDR3 bases: TGTGCCAGCAGCCAAGCTAGCGGGGGGAGGGGTGAGCAGTTCTTC. Protein: CASSQASGGRGEQFF.